This TCR beta chain came from a study of siplizumab effects on memory and regulatory T cells (dated by TCRdb to the late 2010s). Turning to the overall study: The study examined how the anti-CD2 antibody siplizumab affects alloreactive T-cell subsets in allogeneic mixed lymphocyte reactions built from human PBMCs.

General conclusions and limits of the study: Greater diversity appeared to be present in unstimulated naive T cells than in memory T cells, and a substantial contribution to the alloresponse seemed to be made by naive cells. Of the alloreactive CD4+ clones that could be mapped, the Treg-derived share averaged approximately 67% with siplizumab compared with approximately 25% in control reactions. Roughly 80-95% of proliferating CD4+ or CD8+ clones could not be assigned a naive or memory phenotype. The cumulative frequency of alloreactive sequences traceable to unstimulated CD4+ memory T cells was significantly reduced by siplizumab. Whether proliferating Tregs from siplizumab cultures actually had suppressive function was not functionally confirmed. Because sequences at frequencies below about 10^-5 were poorly captured, only a minor fraction of alloreactive clones could be mapped back to unstimulated subsets.

This clone is a singleton in its sample. Its recognized antigen is unknown. Base qualities are missing; no much larger clone stands one base away. The CDR3 measures 15 amino acids from cysteine to phenylalanine. This entry keeps only the CDR3 DNA: 45 bases, framed from base 1. V loses 6 bases at its end and J loses 8 bases; junction bases beyond the gene matches: 8. In the germline V gene (reference sequence), CDR1 corresponds to LNHDA and CDR2 to SQIVND. Library construction relied on the immunoSEQ multiplex PCR assay. Each sample had 90,000 to 100,000 TCR templates assayed by the deep sequencing platform. Genomic DNA extracted from sorted T cells was the material used for TCRbeta CDR3 sequencing. The paper's processing steps were these. The R programming language was used for clonal analysis of the TCRbeta CDR3 data. Unstimulated samples were compared with post-reaction CFSE-low samples to define alloreactive CD4+ and CD8+ clones. By matching sequences to the repertoires of sorted unstimulated Treg and non-Treg cells, each alloreactive CD4+ clone was assigned a regulatory or non-regulatory origin. TCRdb limited this immuneACCESS table to in-frame rearrangements with V and J called. A share of clones is missing; checked studies link under half to unresolved V genes, and the rest is unexplained. The V and J calls and clone size are taken from that table; D and trimming were inferred from the DNA. Across this sample there are over 100,000 clones, with about 93% seen only once. Together, the top ten hold 0.55% to 0.8% of the sample.

Sorted unstimulated T cells and proliferating T cells recovered from mixed lymphocyte reactions were subjected to TCRbeta CDR3 sequencing. Fresh whole blood from about 11 HLA-typed healthy donors was used as the source from which PBMCs were isolated. Unstimulated CD4+ regulatory T cells were FACS-sorted to map the origin of alloreactive clones. The clonotype comes from a human donor in good health. The sequenced sample consisted of Tregs sorted from blood. The rearrangement joined TRBV19 to TRBJ1-4, with TRBD1 matching 11 junction bases. The bases are TGTGCCAGTAGCGATGGGACAGGGGGAAAGGAAAAACTGTTTTTT. This sequence encodes CASSDGTGGKEKLFF.